What follows are 3 T cell receptor beta chains derived from one specimen sequenced in a study of cytomegalovirus exposure and HLA in healthy donors. With 60 Vbeta and 13 Jbeta primers, the PCR was carried out. The table came from immunoSEQ multiplex PCR; TCRdb's copy has only in-frame clones and leaves some out. There are around 94,000 clones in the sample; about 60% occur only once, and approximately 4.3% lies in the top ten. The sequenced sample was PBMCs. The receptors were gathered from a human donor in good health.

The chain combines TRBV4-2 with TRBJ2-1; D possibly corresponds to TRBD2 (6 bases). Germline CDR1 is LGHNA and CDR2 is YNFKEQ. Trimming pared 5 bases from V and 8 bases from J, leaving 13 bases between. The CDR3 contains 13 residues. DNA of the CDR3: TGTGCCAGCAGCGGGGGGACTTCAGATGAGCAGTTCTTC. The encoded protein is CASSGGTSDEQFF.

The chain uses TRBV5-1 and TRBJ2-7; D possibly corresponds to TRBD1 (5 bases). The CDR3 spans 15 residues. V lost 0 bases and J lost 4, with 14 bases in between. Germline V gene sequence: CDR1 SGHRS, CDR2 YFSETQ. CDR3 nucleotide sequence: TGCGCCAGCAGCTTGGATGACAGCCCCCCTTACGAGCAGTACTTC. This codes for CASSLDDSPPYEQYF.

The V call is TRBV2, the J call TRBJ2-1; 10 nucleotides agree with TRBD2. V lost 6 bases, J lost 4 bases, and 6 bases stayed unmatched. The CDR3 sequence is 15 residues long. The germline CDR1 and CDR2 sequences are SNHLY and FYNNEI. In DNA form, the CDR3 reads TGTGCCAGCAGGCTAGCGGGAGTGGGTTACAATGAGCAGTTCTTC. Its protein is CASRLAGVGYNEQFF.